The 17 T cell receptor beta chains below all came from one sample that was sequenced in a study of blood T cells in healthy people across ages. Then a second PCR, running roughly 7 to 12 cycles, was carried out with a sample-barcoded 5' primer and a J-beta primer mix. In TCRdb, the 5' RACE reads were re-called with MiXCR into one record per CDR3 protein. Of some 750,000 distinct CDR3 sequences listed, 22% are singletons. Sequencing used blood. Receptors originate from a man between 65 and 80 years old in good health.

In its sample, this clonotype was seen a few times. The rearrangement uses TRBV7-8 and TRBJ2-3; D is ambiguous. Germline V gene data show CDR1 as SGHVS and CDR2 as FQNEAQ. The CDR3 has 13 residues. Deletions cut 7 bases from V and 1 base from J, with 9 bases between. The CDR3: CASTSPGTDTQYF. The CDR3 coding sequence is TGTGCCAGCACTTCCCCTGGCACAGATACGCAGTATTTT.

For the CDR3, the DNA is TGTGCCAGCATCGAGGGGGGACTCACCTACAATGAGCAGTTCTTC. It is translated as CASIEGGLTYNEQFF. The chain couples TRBV6-6 to TRBJ2-1; D possibly uses TRBD1 or TRBD2 (6 bases each). The CDR3 totals 15 residues. Per the germline V gene, CDR1 is MNHNY and CDR2 is SVGAGI (reference sequence). Trimming took off 7 bases at V and 2 bases at J, with 15 bases between the two ends.

CDR3 residues: CSVRPGEGANVLTF. The CDR3 DNA is TGCAGTGTCCGCCCGGGGGAAGGGGCCAACGTCCTGACTTTC. The V gene is TRBV20-1, the J gene TRBJ2-6; the D gene is possibly TRBD2 (6 bases). The germline V gene has CDR1 DFQATT and CDR2 SNEGSKA (reference sequence). The CDR3 is made up of 14 amino acids. Trimming removed 7 bases at V and 4 bases at J, with 14 bases between.

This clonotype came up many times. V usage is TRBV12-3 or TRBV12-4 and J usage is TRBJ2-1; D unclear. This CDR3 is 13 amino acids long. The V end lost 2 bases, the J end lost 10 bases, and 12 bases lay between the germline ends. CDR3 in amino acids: CASSLLEAGEQFF. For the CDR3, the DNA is TGTGCCAGCAGTTTACTAGAGGCAGGAGAGCAGTTCTTC.

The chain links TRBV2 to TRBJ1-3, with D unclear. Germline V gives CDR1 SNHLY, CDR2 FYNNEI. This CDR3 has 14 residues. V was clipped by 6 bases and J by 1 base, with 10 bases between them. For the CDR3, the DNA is TGTGCCAGCAGAAATGACGGATCTGGAAACACCATATATTTT. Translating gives CASRNDGSGNTIYF. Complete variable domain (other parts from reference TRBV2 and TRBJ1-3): EPEVTQTPSHQVTQMGQEVILRCVPISNHLYFYWYRQILGQKVEFLVSFYNNEISEKSEIFDDQFSVERPDGSNFTLKIRSTKLEDSAMYFCASRNDGSGNTIYFGEGSWLTVV.

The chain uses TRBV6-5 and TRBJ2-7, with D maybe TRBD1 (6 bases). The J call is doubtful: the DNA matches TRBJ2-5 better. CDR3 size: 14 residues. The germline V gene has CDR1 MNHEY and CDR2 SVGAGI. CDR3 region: CASTPGQRAETQYF. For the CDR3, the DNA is TGTGCCAGCACCCCGGGACAACGAGCGGAGACCCAGTACTTC.

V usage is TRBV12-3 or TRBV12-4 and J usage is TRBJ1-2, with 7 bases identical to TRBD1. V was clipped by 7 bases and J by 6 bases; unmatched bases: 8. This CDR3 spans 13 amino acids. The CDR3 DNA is TGTGCCAGCACCCTGGACAGGAGGCATGGCTACACCTTC. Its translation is CASTLDRRHGYTF.

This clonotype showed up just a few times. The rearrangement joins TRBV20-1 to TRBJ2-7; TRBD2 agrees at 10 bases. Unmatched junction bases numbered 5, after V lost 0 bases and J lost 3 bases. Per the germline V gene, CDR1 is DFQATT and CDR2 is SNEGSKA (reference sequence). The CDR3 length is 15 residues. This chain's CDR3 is CSAREAGLASYEQYF. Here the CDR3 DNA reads TGCAGTGCTAGAGAGGCGGGACTAGCGAGCTACGAGCAGTACTTC.

CDR3 protein: CASSKTGLAKNIQYF. CDR3 DNA sequence: TGTGCCAGCAGCAAAACGGGTCTAGCCAAAAACATTCAGTACTTC. The chain is built from TRBV6-2 or TRBV6-3 and TRBJ2-4; D is uncertain. The germline V gene has CDR1 MNHEY and CDR2 SVGEGT. This CDR3 region has 15 residues. Trimming stripped 6 bases from V and 0 bases from J, with 12 bases between.

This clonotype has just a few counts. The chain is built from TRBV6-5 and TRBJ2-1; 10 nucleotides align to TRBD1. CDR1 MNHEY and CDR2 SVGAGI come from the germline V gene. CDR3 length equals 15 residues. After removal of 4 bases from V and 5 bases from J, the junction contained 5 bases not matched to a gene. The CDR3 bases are TGTGCCAGCAGTTCGGACAGGGGGTACCACAATGAGCAGTTCTTC. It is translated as CASSSDRGYHNEQFF.

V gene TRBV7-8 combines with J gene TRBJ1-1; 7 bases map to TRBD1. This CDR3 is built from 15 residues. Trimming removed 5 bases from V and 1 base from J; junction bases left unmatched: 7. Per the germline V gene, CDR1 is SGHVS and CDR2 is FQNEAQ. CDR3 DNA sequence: TGTGCCAGCAGCCCCTGGGACAGTAAGAACACTGAAGCTTTCTTT. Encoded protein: CASSPWDSKNTEAFF.

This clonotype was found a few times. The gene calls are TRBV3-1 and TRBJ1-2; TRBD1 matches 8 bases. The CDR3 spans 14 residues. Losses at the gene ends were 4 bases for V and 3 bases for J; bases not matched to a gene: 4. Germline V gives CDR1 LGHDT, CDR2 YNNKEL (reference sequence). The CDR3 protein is CASSLATGDYGYTF. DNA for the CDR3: TGTGCCAGCAGCCTAGCGACAGGGGACTATGGCTACACCTTC.

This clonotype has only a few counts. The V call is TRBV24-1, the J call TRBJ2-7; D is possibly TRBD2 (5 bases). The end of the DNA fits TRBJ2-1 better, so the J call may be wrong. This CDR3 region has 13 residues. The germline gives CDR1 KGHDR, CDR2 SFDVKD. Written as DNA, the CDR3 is TGTGCCACCAGCTCCACGGGGAAACATGAGCAGTTCTTC. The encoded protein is CATSSTGKHEQFF.

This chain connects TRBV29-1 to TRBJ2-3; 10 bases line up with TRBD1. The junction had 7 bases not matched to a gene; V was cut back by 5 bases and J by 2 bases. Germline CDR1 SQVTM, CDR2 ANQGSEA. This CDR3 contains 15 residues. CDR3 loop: CSVPSGTGDTDTQYF. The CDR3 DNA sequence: TGCAGCGTTCCATCCGGGACAGGGGACACAGATACGCAGTATTTT.

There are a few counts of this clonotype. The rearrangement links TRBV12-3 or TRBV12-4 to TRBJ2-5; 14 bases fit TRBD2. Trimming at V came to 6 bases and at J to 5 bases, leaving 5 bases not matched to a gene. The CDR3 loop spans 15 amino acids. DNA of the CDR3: TGTGCCAGCAGCACAGGGACTAGCGGGAGTGAGACCCAGTACTTC. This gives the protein CASSTGTSGSETQYF.

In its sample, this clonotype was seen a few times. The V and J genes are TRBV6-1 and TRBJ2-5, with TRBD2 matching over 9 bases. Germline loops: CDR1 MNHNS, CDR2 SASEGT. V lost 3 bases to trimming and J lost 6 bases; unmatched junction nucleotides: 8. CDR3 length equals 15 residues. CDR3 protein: CASSELAGERKTQYF. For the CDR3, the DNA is TGTGCCAGCAGTGAGTTAGCGGGGGAGCGGAAGACCCAGTACTTC.

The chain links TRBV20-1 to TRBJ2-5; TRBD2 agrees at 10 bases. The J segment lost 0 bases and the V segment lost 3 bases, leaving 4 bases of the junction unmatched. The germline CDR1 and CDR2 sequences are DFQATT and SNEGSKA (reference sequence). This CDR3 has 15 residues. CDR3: CSASPGLAYQETQYF. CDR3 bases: TGCAGTGCTAGCCCGGGACTAGCGTACCAAGAGACCCAGTACTTC.